The present T cell receptor beta chain was sequenced within a study of blood T cell repertoires in COVID-19. Study summary: Researchers got acute and convalescent COVID-19 samples from the United States, Italy and Spain. Nucleic acid was either cDNA or gDNA, and it came from T cells, B-cell-depleted T cells, or PBMCs.

Per the germline V gene, CDR1 is SGHRS and CDR2 is YFSETQ. The CDR3 is 17 amino acids. V trimming: 0 bases; J trimming: 7 bases; junction bases outside the gene matches: 11. Original processing methods: Amplification with reference gene primers provided the estimates of nucleated cell counts. Some clones are missing from TCRdb's copy, which holds only in-frame ones; the method was immunoSEQ multiplex PCR. The V and J calls and clone size come from that table; D and trimming were worked out from the DNA. Altogether approximately 140,000 clones are present, about 80% being singletons, with the ten largest covering 2.2%.

The chain couples TRBV5-1 to TRBJ2-3, with TRBD2 identical over 10 bases. This sequence originates from a man in his 70s with acute or convalescent COVID-19. Material: peripheral blood. The CDR3 region is CASSLGVLAGPTNTQYF. CDR3 nucleotides: TGCGCCAGCAGCTTGGGGGTACTAGCGGGGCCGACTAATACGCAGTATTTT.